Listed below are T cell receptor beta chains from one sample, sequenced in a study of T-cell reconstitution after alpha-beta-depleted transplantation in children. MiXCR was run by TCRdb on the PCR reads, yielding one entry per CDR3 protein. The sample has some 600,000 distinct CDR3 sequences; roughly 17% are singletons. The source material was PBMCs from the stem cell graft donor, sampled from the stem cell graft. The receptor source for this set is a human donor who donated a stem cell graft to a child with acute myeloid leukemia. Both conserved end residues are part of each CDR3. Each record gives: D gene, clone size, V gene, J gene, CDR3 protein, CDR3 DNA. D genes are given only for firm matches. Clone size is given for some rows only: seen once, a few or many times, or a class if the clone is expanded.

D: .; size: .; V: TRBV12-5; J: TRBJ2-1; CDR3: CASGLVEAGGREQFF; DNA: TGTGCTAGTGGTTTGGTAGAGGCAGGGGGGCGTGAGCAGTTCTTC
D: .; size: .; V: TRBV5-1; J: TRBJ2-2; CDR3: CASKPALANTGELFF; DNA: TGCGCCAGCAAACCAGCCCTTGCGAACACCGGGGAGCTGTTTTTT
D: TRBD2; size: many; V: TRBV7-9; J: TRBJ2-5; CDR3: CASLPSGEETQYF; DNA: TGTGCCAGCCTACCCAGCGGGGAAGAGACCCAGTACTTC
D: .; size: .; V: TRBV25-1; J: TRBJ1-6; CDR3: CASSELENSPLHF; DNA: TGTGCCAGCAGTGAATTGGAGAATTCACCCCTCCACTTT
D: .; size: many; V: TRBV20-1; J: TRBJ1-6; CDR3: CSASGGAGNNSPLHF; DNA: TGCAGTGCTAGCGGTGGGGCGGGGAATAATTCACCCCTCCACTTT
D: TRBD2; size: many; V: TRBV5-6; J: TRBJ2-5; CDR3: CASSLEGVGGMYQETQYF; DNA: TGTGCCAGCAGCTTGGAGGGTGTCGGGGGGATGTACCAAGAGACCCAGTACTTC
D: TRBD1; size: .; V: TRBV20-1; J: TRBJ1-2; CDR3: CSAITGTVYGYTF; DNA: TGCAGTGCTATTACCGGGACAGTCTATGGCTACACCTTC
D: .; size: .; V: TRBV20-1; J: TRBJ1-6; CDR3: CSAPREGGNSPLHF; DNA: TGCAGTGCTCCAAGGGAAGGGGGAAATTCACCCCTCCACTTT
D: .; size: few; V: TRBV5-1; J: TRBJ1-6; CDR3: CASSWPGSPLHF; DNA: TGCGCCAGCAGCTGGCCCGGTTCACCCCTCCACTTT
D: .; size: few; V: TRBV20-1; J: TRBJ2-3; CDR3: CSARFGLRDTQYF; DNA: TGCAGTGCTAGATTCGGGCTGCGAGATACGCAGTATTTT
D: .; size: many; V: TRBV9; J: TRBJ2-5; CDR3: CASSVVGSGQETQYF; DNA: TGTGCCAGCAGCGTAGTTGGTAGCGGTCAAGAGACCCAGTACTTC
D: TRBD1; size: few; V: TRBV4-3; J: TRBJ2-1; CDR3: CASSYTRDSSYNEQFF; DNA: TGCGCCAGCAGTTACACCCGGGACAGCTCCTACAATGAGCAGTTCTTC
D: .; size: many; V: TRBV12-3/TRBV12-4; J: TRBJ2-2; CDR3: CASSPSSTGELFF; DNA: TGTGCCAGCAGCCCGTCGTCCACCGGGGAGCTGTTTTTT
D: .; size: .; V: TRBV12-3/TRBV12-4; J: TRBJ1-2; CDR3: CASRGGSRSYGYTF; DNA: TGTGCCAGCCGTGGCGGTAGCAGGAGCTATGGCTACACCTTC
D: .; size: few; V: TRBV19; J: TRBJ1-1; CDR3: CASSFQAMNTEAFF; DNA: TGTGCCAGTAGTTTCCAGGCTATGAACACTGAAGCTTTCTTT
D: TRBD1; size: many; V: TRBV13; J: TRBJ2-4; CDR3: CASSPGQGLAKNIQYF; DNA: TGTGCCAGCAGCCCCGGACAGGGTTTAGCCAAAAACATTCAGTACTTC
D: .; size: few; V: TRBV12-3/TRBV12-4; J: TRBJ1-3; CDR3: CASRPGGSGNTIYF; DNA: TGTGCCAGCAGGCCCGGGGGGTCTGGAAACACCATATATTTT
D: TRBD1; size: .; V: TRBV24-1; J: TRBJ1-2; CDR3: CATSDLHPGQGGGYTF; DNA: TGTGCCACCAGTGATTTGCACCCTGGACAGGGAGGGGGCTACACCTTC
D: .; size: .; V: TRBV7-6; J: TRBJ1-5; CDR3: CASSISGGNQPQHF; DNA: TGTGCCAGCAGCATTTCAGGGGGCAATCAGCCCCAGCATTTT
D: .; size: many; V: TRBV20-1; J: TRBJ1-4; CDR3: CSARGEEKLFF; DNA: TGCAGTGCTAGAGGTGAAGAAAAACTGTTTTTT
D: .; size: few; V: TRBV30; J: TRBJ2-7; CDR3: CAWSVGGTYEQYF; DNA: TGTGCCTGGAGTGTAGGTGGCACCTACGAGCAGTACTTC
D: TRBD2; size: .; V: TRBV18; J: TRBJ2-2; CDR3: CASSRGGVDTGELFF; DNA: TGTGCCAGCTCTCGGGGGGGCGTCGACACCGGGGAGCTGTTTTTT